This T cell receptor beta chain was recorded in a study of radiotherapy plus CTLA-4 blockade in lung cancer. Note on this clone: The target antigen is unknown.

Overall study findings and caveats: In blood, TCR clones derived from the tumor expanded after radiotherapy plus ipilimumab.

Only in-frame clones appear in the TCRdb table, and some are missing; sequencing was by immunoSEQ multiplex PCR. Of about 43,000 clones listed, approximately 67% are singletons. Germline loops: CDR1 MNHNS, CDR2 SASEGT. V lost 6 bases to trimming and J lost 5 bases, with 16 bases between them. The CDR3 loop spans 14 amino acids. The chain links TRBV6-1 to TRBJ1-1; D call uncertain. The receptor was derived from a human donor with non-small cell lung cancer who had a partial response to radiotherapy plus ipilimumab. Here the sequenced sample was peripheral blood, taken from a patient treated with radiotherapy plus ipilimumab. Here the CDR3 DNA reads TGTGCCAGCAGGTCAGGAAGCAGGCAGACTGAAGCTTTCTTT. Translating gives CASRSGSRQTEAFF.